The T cell receptor beta chain described here comes from a study of cytomegalovirus exposure and HLA in healthy donors. Study-wide points: Altogether, some 160 TCR beta chains were recorded as cytomegalovirus-associated. According to a subsequent analysis, TCR clusters identified in the first cohort showed a tendency to co-occur across the roughly 120 validation repertoires.

With 2 bases clipped from V and 5 bases from J, the junction kept 3 bases outside the gene matches. The CDR3 totals 14 residues. Germline V gene data show CDR1 as MNHEY and CDR2 as SVGAGI. Measured with immunoSEQ multiplex PCR; TCRdb has only the in-frame clones, and not every one. The table lists roughly 120,000 clones, around 88% of them singletons. As for this clone: The antigen is undetermined.

Sequenced input: PBMCs. The sequence was collected from a man aged 18 to 29 in good health and CMV-seronegative. The gene calls are TRBV6-5 and TRBJ2-3; 8 bases are shared with TRBD1. CDR3 coding DNA: TGTGCCAGCAGTTACCGAGACAGGGGAGATACGCAGTATTTT. Translation gives CASSYRDRGDTQYF.